This T cell receptor beta chain appears in the sequencing data of a study of blood T cell repertoires in COVID-19 (dated by TCRdb to 2020 to 2021). In the study overall: The collaborator samples originated in the United States, Italy and Spain and spanned the acute and convalescent phases of COVID-19. The prospective study material was composed of cDNA or gDNA derived from T cells, B-cell-depleted T cells, or PBMCs. The dataset comprised deeply sampled blood TCRbeta repertoires from subjects exposed to, actively infected with, or recovered from COVID-19. A freely available public database, intended as a resource for researchers studying the immune response to SARS-CoV-2, is where the repertoires were released. The samples were drawn from the first 160 participants of the ongoing ImmuneRACE study and from 950 to 1,500 subjects provided by 6 global collaborators. Sample metadata almost always included a de-identified subject ID, COVID-19 status, age in years and sex. HLA class I and class II types, where available, came from metadata supplied by the sample provider rather than from assay-based typing. Beyond this particular receptor, the publication reports: Clinical and demographic metadata were provided uncurated, with the amount varying by source and participant.

A word on this clone: Its cognate antigen has yet to be identified. Base qualities are not recorded, but no much larger clone differs from it by a single base.

TCRbeta CDR3 regions were amplified from genomic DNA by means of the immunoSEQ Assay, a bias-controlled multiplex PCR. Per the source publication's procedure: Nucleated cell counts per sample were estimated from amplification of reference gene primers within the assay. Sequence reads were collapsed and filtered to measure the absolute abundance of every unique TCRbeta CDR3 rearrangement. For each sample, productive Simpson clonality was calculated as the square root of Simpson's diversity index across productive rearrangements. The source is immuneACCESS, and TCRdb retained only in-frame sequences with V and J called. Part of the clones is not carried over; for the studies checked, unresolved V genes explain less than half of this, and the remainder is unexplained. V, J and clone size are taken as reported in that table, and D and trimming were inferred from the DNA itself. Counted in this sample were 70,000 to 95,000 clones; roughly 80% of them appeared once. The ten largest clones take up roughly 36% of the sample.

CDR1 and CDR2 (SEHNR, FQNEAQ) derive from the germline V gene (reference sequence). Its CDR3 holds 16 amino acids, cysteine through phenylalanine. Only the CDR3 DNA is retained, 48 bases long and in frame from the first base. The V end gives up 5 bases and the J end 2 bases, leaving 11 bases in the junction not matched to a gene. One collaborating source in Seattle enrolled patients during active infection and followed them longitudinally through the course of disease. Each collaborating institution followed its own protocols to collect whole blood in K2EDTA tubes. For TCRbeta analysis, collaborator samples were shipped as frozen whole blood, as isolated PBMCs, or as DNA extracted from either sample type.

The receptor was derived from a man in his 60s with COVID-19, enrolled during active disease. Source material: peripheral blood. The rearrangement combines TRBV7-9 with TRBJ2-7, with 8 central nucleotides matching TRBD1. The CDR3 has the sequence CASSPLVRQGTYEQYF. The DNA reads as follows: TGTGCCAGCAGCCCCCTTGTACGACAGGGGACCTACGAGCAGTACTTC.